This T cell receptor (beta chain) was sequenced for a study of Graves' ophthalmopathy and Graves' hyperthyroidism. The CDR3 totals 13 residues. Germline trimming cut 3 bases from V and 3 bases from J; bases unmatched to any gene: 1. The V gene's germline CDR1 is SGHRS and CDR2 YFSETQ. Amplification targeted the TCR beta CDR3 regions, with RNA transcripts as the source material. After a first-round RT-PCR with HTBI primers, a second-round multiplex PCR was run. Each CDR3 protein gets one entry after TCRdb re-called the multiplex PCR reads with MiXCR. The sample includes about 240,000 distinct CDR3 sequences, about 46% of them seen just once.

This chain links TRBV5-1 with TRBJ2-7, with 9 bases that match TRBD1. Sample: peripheral blood. The clonotype originates from an adult man with Graves' ophthalmopathy. CDR3 protein: CASSWTGDYEQYF. The CDR3 region has the DNA TGCGCCAGCAGCTGGACAGGGGACTACGAGCAGTACTTC.